These 13 T cell receptor beta chains were sequenced from one sample in a study of somatic mutations in cytotoxic T cells in rheumatoid arthritis. Only in-frame clones appear in the TCRdb table, and some are missing; sequencing was by immunoSEQ multiplex PCR. Among 3,500 to 5,000 clones listed, about four fifths were seen once. The specimen was CD8+ T cells sorted from blood. Receptor source: a woman aged 55-69 years with rheumatoid arthritis.

The V gene is TRBV27, the J gene TRBJ2-1, with a weak D call TRBD2 (6 bases). The CDR3 totals 16 residues. V lost 10 bases and J 0 bases, leaving 19 bases between the germline ends. Germline lookup yields CDR1 MNHEY and CDR2 SMNVEV (reference sequence). For the CDR3, the DNA is TGTGCCACCTCAGTATCGGGGGAGCCCTCCTACAATGAGCAGTTCTTC. Translation gives CATSVSGEPSYNEQFF.

The chain combines TRBV9 with TRBJ2-1; 13 bases align to TRBD2. With 3 bases clipped from V and 3 bases from J, the junction kept 9 bases outside the gene matches. The germline CDR1 and CDR2 sequences are SGDLS and YYNGEE. The CDR3 has 18 amino acids. The DNA of the CDR3 is TGTGCCAGCAGCGGGCCTACTAGCGGGGGGGCCTACTACAATGAGCAGTTCTTC. This translates into CASSGPTSGGAYYNEQFF.

This chain joins TRBV7-9 and TRBJ2-1; 7 bases map to TRBD1. The CDR3 covers 15 residues. Germline V gene lookup returns CDR1 SEHNR and CDR2 FQNEAQ (reference sequence). The V segment lost 5 bases and the J segment 13 bases; nucleotides outside the gene matches: 17. The CDR3, as DNA: TGTGCCAGCAGCGCTAGTTCGCCGGATGGGACAGAACAGTTCTTC. Protein sequence: CASSASSPDGTEQFF.

The chain has TRBV21-1 and TRBJ1-5; TRBD1, as called in the table, went unchecked against the DNA. TRBV21-1 is a pseudogene segment. The CDR3 sequence is 14 residues long. This CDR3 is CAIKRDSAYQPQHF. DNA of the CDR3: TGTGCCATCAAGAGGGACAGTGCTTATCAGCCCCAGCATTTT.

The chain links TRBV27 to TRBJ1-1; TRBD1 matches 9 bases. The CDR3 sequence is 17 residues long. Germline lookup yields CDR1 MNHEY and CDR2 SMNVEV (reference sequence). J gave up 7 bases and V 3 bases, and 15 bases lay outside the gene matches. The CDR3 nucleotides are TGTGCCAGCAGTTTCCTCGGGACAGGGACCTCCCGAGGTGAAGCTTTCTTT. This encodes CASSFLGTGTSRGEAFF.

The rearrangement uses TRBV10-3 and TRBJ1-2; TRBD1 matches 9 bases. In germline, CDR1 is ENHRY, CDR2 SYGVKD. The CDR3 extends over 16 amino acids. With 0 bases clipped from V and 4 bases from J, the junction kept 6 bases outside the gene matches. CDR3 sequence (DNA): TGTGCCATCAGTGAGTCGTATGTGACAGGGGGCTATGGCTACACCTTC. This gives the protein CAISESYVTGGYGYTF.

The V call is TRBV27, the J call TRBJ2-1, with 10 nucleotides matching TRBD2. The CDR3 is 14 residues long. Germline V lookup: CDR1 MNHEY, CDR2 SMNVEV (reference sequence). The junction had 2 bases not matched to a gene; V was cut back by 2 bases and J by 7 bases. CDR3 coding DNA: TGTGCCAGCAGTTTAAGCGGGGGGGGGAATGAGCAGTTCTTC. Protein product: CASSLSGGGNEQFF.

This chain links TRBV29-1 with TRBJ1-2; 8 positions agree with TRBD1. The V gene end was trimmed by 2 bases and the J gene end by 6 bases; junction bases not matched to a gene: 5. Germline V gene data show CDR1 as SQVTM and CDR2 as ANQGSEA. This CDR3 comprises 13 residues. CDR3 DNA sequence: TGCAGCGTTGAATCCCAGGGGGCGGATGGCTACACCTTC. Translation gives CSVESQGADGYTF.

This chain uses TRBV5-4 with TRBJ2-7; 8 bases agree with TRBD2. V was clipped by 4 bases and J by 2 bases; unmatched bases: 8. From germline, CDR1 is SGHNT and CDR2 YYREEE (reference sequence). This CDR3 comprises 15 residues. CDR3 region: CASSADGGGPYEQYV. The CDR3 nucleotides are TGTGCCAGCAGCGCGGATGGCGGGGGGCCCTACGAGCAGTACGTC.

The chain links TRBV6-1 to TRBJ1-5, with 12 bases that match TRBD1. V lost 4 bases, J lost 2 bases, and 9 bases stayed unmatched. CDR1 is MNHNS, CDR2 SASEGT, per germline. The CDR3 length is 18 residues. The CDR3 DNA sequence: TGTGCCAGCAGTGTGTCACCGGGACAGGGGGCAGGCAATCAGCCCCAGCATTTT. Protein: CASSVSPGQGAGNQPQHF.

This clone was found a few times. The chain joins TRBV13 to TRBJ1-1; 7 bases align to TRBD1. The ends lost 4 bases at V and 5 bases at J; junction bases unmatched: 7. The CDR3 covers 14 residues. Germline V gives CDR1 PRHDT, CDR2 FYEKMQ (reference sequence). The CDR3 DNA sequence: TGTGCCAGCAGCTACGACAGGGCGTCGACTGAAGCTTTCTTT. Protein: CASSYDRASTEAFF.

This clone was observed a single time. The V call is TRBV13, the J call TRBJ2-3, with D possibly being TRBD1 (6 bases). V was shortened by 4 bases and J by 3 bases, with 17 bases between the two germline ends. Germline assignment: CDR1 PRHDT and CDR2 FYEKMQ (reference sequence). The length of the CDR3 is 16 residues. The CDR3 spells CASSSLADRKTDTQYF. CDR3 bases: TGTGCCAGCAGCTCCCTGGCTGACAGGAAGACAGATACGCAGTATTTT.

The chain is built from TRBV27 and TRBJ2-1; TRBD2 matches at 8 bases. The ends lost 5 bases at V and 8 bases at J; junction bases unmatched: 8. Germline V gene data show CDR1 as MNHEY and CDR2 as SMNVEV (reference sequence). The length of the CDR3 is 14 residues. The CDR3 is CASSAMTSVDEQFF. In DNA form, the CDR3 reads TGTGCCAGCAGTGCTATGACTAGCGTCGATGAGCAGTTCTTC.